This T cell receptor (beta chain) appears in the sequencing data of a study of blood T cell repertoires in COVID-19. In the authors' workflow: Reference gene primers were amplified, and this amplification served to estimate nucleated cell counts. Measured with immunoSEQ multiplex PCR; TCRdb has only the in-frame clones, and not every one. V and J calls and clone size are those listed in that table; D and trimming were worked out from the DNA. The sample consists of about 71,000 clones, 86% of them appearing once. The CDR3 is 14 amino acids. With V trimmed by 5 bases and J by 7 bases, 7 bases remained unmatched. In germline, CDR1 is SGHNT, CDR2 YENEEA.

This sequence was found in a man aged 50-60 years with active COVID-19. Source material: peripheral blood. V usage is TRBV11-3 and J usage is TRBJ2-1, with 8 bases lining up with TRBD1. This CDR3 reads CASSRGQGRNEQFF. The DNA of the CDR3 is TGTGCCAGCAGCCGAGGACAGGGTAGGAATGAGCAGTTCTTC.